This is a list of T cell receptor beta chains from one sample in a study of T cell repertoires in cytomegalovirus infection. Each CDR3 protein gets one entry after TCRdb re-called the reads with MiXCR. Found here are 150,000 to 200,000 distinct CDR3 sequences, approximately 14% of them singletons; the top ten hold 27%. Sequencing was performed on PBMCs. The source of these receptors is a human donor in good health (CMV status not recorded). Some clones in this sample may be carry-over from other donors' samples. Both conserved end residues are part of each CDR3. D genes are given only for firm matches. Size tells how often a clone was seen (once, few, many) or the class of an expanded clone, and some rows leave it out.

j_call clone_size d_call v_call cdr3_aa cdr3_nt
TRBJ2-2 NA TRBD1 TRBV5-1 CASSFQGAVGELFF TGCGCCAGCAGCTTTCAGGGGGCTGTCGGGGAGCTGTTTTTT
TRBJ1-5 many TRBD1 TRBV6-2/TRBV6-3 CASGRGSGQGGNQPQHF TGTGCCAGCGGCAGGGGATCGGGACAGGGGGGAAATCAGCCCCAGCATTTT
TRBJ2-7 many NA TRBV7-8 CASSLATGAGYWQYF TGTGCCAGCAGCTTAGCAACAGGGGCGGGATATTGGCAGTACTTC
TRBJ1-2 NA TRBD1 TRBV11-2 CASSLDDRDSYGYTF TGTGCCAGCAGCTTAGATGACAGGGATTCATACGGCTACACCTTC
TRBJ1-3 NA NA TRBV29-1 CSVAEGTIYF TGCAGCGTTGCCGAGGGAACCATATATTTT
TRBJ1-6 few NA TRBV27 CASKNSYNSPLHF TGTGCCAGCAAAAACAGTTATAATTCACCCCTCCACTTT
TRBJ1-2 many NA TRBV7-9 CASSGLIFNNYGYTF TGTGCCAGCAGCGGATTAATCTTTAATAACTATGGCTACACCTTC
TRBJ2-1 NA NA TRBV6-2/TRBV6-3 CASSQGRFSYNEQSF TGTGCCAGCAGCCAGGGGAGGTTCTCCTACAATGAGCAGTCCTTC
TRBJ1-4 medium-sized NA TRBV7-6 CASSADSSTNEKLFF TGTGCCAGCAGCGCCGACTCCTCAACTAATGAAAAACTGTTTTTT
TRBJ2-7 many TRBD2 TRBV27 CASSLSHGRAYEQYF TGTGCCAGCAGTTTATCGCACGGGAGGGCCTACGAGCAGTACTTC
TRBJ2-1 NA NA TRBV6-2/TRBV6-3 CASSYGGGREQFF TGTGCCAGCAGTTACGGAGGGGGTCGGGAGCAGTTCTTC
TRBJ2-4 few NA TRBV9 CASSVGPNEMIDIQYF TGTGCCAGCAGCGTAGGCCCGAACGAAATGATCGACATTCAGTACTTC
TRBJ2-5 many TRBD2 TRBV6-2/TRBV6-3 CASRRGLAGIQETQYF TGTGCCAGCAGACGGGGACTAGCGGGAATACAAGAGACCCAGTACTTC
TRBJ2-1 few TRBD2 TRBV19 CASSIGGGPRKNEQFF TGTGCCAGTAGTATCGGGGGGGGGCCCCGAAAAAATGAGCAGTTCTTC
TRBJ2-7 many NA TRBV7-2 CASSLDGSGEQYF TGTGCCAGCAGCCTAGACGGGTCCGGCGAGCAGTACTTC
TRBJ1-1 few NA TRBV6-1 CASSPGINTEAFF TGTGCCAGCAGCCCTGGGATTAACACTGAAGCTTTCTTT
TRBJ2-7 NA TRBD2 TRBV29-1 CSVAGLQYEQYF TGCAGCGTTGCGGGACTACAATACGAGCAGTACTTC
TRBJ2-7 NA TRBD2 TRBV13 CASRRAGVSYEQYF TGTGCCAGCAGGAGAGCGGGAGTCTCCTACGAGCAGTACTTC
TRBJ2-5 few NA TRBV29-1 CSVDSKYQETQYF TGCAGCGTTGACTCGAAGTACCAAGAGACCCAGTACTTC
TRBJ2-7 few TRBD2 TRBV6-2/TRBV6-3 CASREEREASEQYF TGTGCCAGCCGAGAAGAGCGGGAGGCGAGTGAGCAGTACTTC
TRBJ1-1 many NA TRBV2 CASETGGLTEAFF TGTGCCAGCGAGACCGGGGGGTTGACTGAAGCTTTCTTT
TRBJ1-3 many NA TRBV12-3/TRBV12-4 CASSLALGGSGNTIYF TGTGCCAGCAGTTTAGCCCTGGGGGGCTCTGGAAACACCATATATTTT
TRBJ2-3 NA NA TRBV5-6 CASSLGGVYTQYF TGTGCCAGCAGCTTGGGTGGCGTTTATACGCAGTATTTT
TRBJ2-5 many NA TRBV28 CASTEQGESRETQYF TGTGCCAGCACCGAACAGGGAGAATCGAGAGAGACCCAGTACTTC
TRBJ2-7 many TRBD2 TRBV7-2 CASRSPGTTPFYEQYF TGTGCCAGCAGGTCCCCCGGGACTACTCCTTTCTACGAGCAGTACTTC
TRBJ2-2 few NA TRBV5-5 CATSPLGQRNTGELFF TGTGCCACCAGCCCTTTAGGACAGAGGAACACCGGGGAGCTGTTTTTT
TRBJ2-5 medium-sized TRBD1 TRBV7-2 CASRRDRGRETQYF TGTGCCAGCAGGAGGGACAGGGGGCGAGAGACCCAGTACTTC
TRBJ2-2 many NA TRBV7-2 CASSLNFPTKNTGELFF TGTGCCAGCAGCTTAAATTTCCCTACGAAGAACACCGGGGAGCTGTTTTTT
TRBJ2-1 NA TRBD2 TRBV10-3 CAISEGTSGRLDEQFF TGTGCCATCAGTGAGGGCACTAGCGGGAGACTTGATGAGCAGTTCTTC
TRBJ2-5 many NA TRBV6-2/TRBV6-3 CASSYLVEETQYF TGTGCCAGCAGTTACTTGGTAGAAGAGACCCAGTACTTC
TRBJ1-2 NA TRBD1 TRBV18 CASSPIGDRVLDYGYTF TGTGCCAGCTCCCCTATCGGGGACAGGGTTCTTGACTATGGCTACACCTTC
TRBJ1-5 many NA TRBV7-2 CASSLNRGNQPQHF TGTGCCAGCAGCTTAAACAGGGGCAATCAGCCCCAGCATTTT
TRBJ2-7 few NA TRBV29-1 CSVEVAEQQYF TGCAGCGTTGAGGTTGCGGAGCAGCAGTACTTC
TRBJ2-1 NA TRBD2 TRBV5-6 CASSSSGGAEAYNEQFF TGTGCCAGCAGCTCTAGCGGGGGGGCTGAGGCCTACAATGAGCAGTTCTTC
TRBJ1-3 many NA TRBV14 CASSQGRGSGNTIYF TGTGCCAGCAGCCAGGGTCGAGGCTCTGGAAACACCATATATTTT
TRBJ1-5 NA TRBD1 TRBV27 CASSASGTGYGQPQHF TGTGCCAGCAGTGCCTCCGGGACAGGGTACGGTCAGCCCCAGCATTTT
TRBJ2-1 NA TRBD2 TRBV20-1 CSAPGLARTYNEQFF TGCAGTGCCCCGGGACTAGCGAGGACCTACAATGAGCAGTTCTTC
TRBJ2-5 NA NA TRBV20-1 CSASPGPREETQYF TGCAGTGCCTCACCGGGACCCAGAGAAGAGACCCAGTACTTC
TRBJ1-5 many TRBD1 TRBV28 CATRTGTGFWQPQHF TGTGCCACCCGTACCGGGACAGGGTTTTGGCAGCCCCAGCATTTT
TRBJ2-3 NA NA TRBV9 CASSAPGQLSPDTQYF TGTGCCAGCAGCGCCCCGGGACAACTTTCCCCCGATACGCAGTATTTT
TRBJ1-5 few NA TRBV6-2/TRBV6-3 CASSYVFGEGEHQPQHF TGTGCCAGCAGTTACGTCTTTGGTGAGGGAGAACATCAGCCCCAGCATTTT